A selection of T cell receptor beta chains follows, all from one sample in a study of regulatory T cells in long-lasting Graves disease. MiXCR, run by TCRdb on the multiplex PCR reads, gives a single entry per CDR3 protein. The sample includes approximately 300,000 distinct CDR3 sequences, about 20% of them seen just once. The starting material was peripheral blood mononuclear cells (PBMCs), obtained at new diagnosis, from a patient treated with antithyroid drugs. The receptors were gathered from a female donor with Graves disease. Both conserved end residues are part of each CDR3. Each record gives: CDR3 DNA, CDR3 protein, V gene, D gene, J gene, clone size, CDR3 length. The D gene is left open where the match is weak. Not every row has a clone size; where given, it reads once, few, many or a size class.

TGTGCCAGTAGTATGGACAGGGCCAATCAGCCCCAGCATTTT | CASSMDRANQPQHF | TRBV19 | TRBD1 | TRBJ1-5 | NA | 14
TGCGCCAGCACCCGGGTTCCGGAGGGCCCCTCTAGCACAGATACGCAGTATTTT | CASTRVPEGPSSTDTQYF | TRBV5-1 | NA | TRBJ2-3 | many | 18
TGTGCCAGCAGCCGAGATTATACGCAGTATTTT | CASSRDYTQYF | TRBV9 | NA | TRBJ2-3 | NA | 11
TGTGCCAGCAGCTTGGGCGGGAACCCTTTAAATGAGCAGTACTTC | CASSLGGNPLNEQYF | TRBV7-9 | NA | TRBJ2-7 | NA | 15
TGTGCCAGCAGTTACACCGGGACTAACCTTGGAAACACCATATATTTT | CASSYTGTNLGNTIYF | TRBV6-5 | NA | TRBJ1-3 | NA | 16
TGTGCCAGCAGTGAAGGGTCGGGGGAGACCCAGTACTTC | CASSEGSGETQYF | TRBV2 | NA | TRBJ2-5 | few | 13
TGTGCCAGCAGCTTAGTAGGAATGAACACTGAAGCTTTCTTT | CASSLVGMNTEAFF | TRBV7-8 | NA | TRBJ1-1 | NA | 14
TGTGCCAGCGGTTTTTTTCGGGACACTGAAGCTTTCTTT | CASGFFRDTEAFF | TRBV28 | NA | TRBJ1-1 | NA | 13
TGTGCCAGCAGCCCCATGGGGGGGGCTAATGAAAAACTGTTTTTT | CASSPMGGANEKLFF | TRBV7-9 | NA | TRBJ1-4 | many | 15
TGTGCCAGCAGTCGCTCCCGGCGCCGGGACAGGAGTTACAATGAGCAGTTCTTC | CASSRSRRRDRSYNEQFF | TRBV28 | TRBD1 | TRBJ2-1 | NA | 18
TGCAGTGCTGACTCAAACAAAATCCGGGGCGCCGGGGCTGAAGCTTTCTTT | CSADSNKIRGAGAEAFF | TRBV20-1 | NA | TRBJ1-1 | NA | 17
TGTGCTAGTGGTTTGTTGCCGGGACAGGGGTCGGGCAATCAGCCCCAGCATTTT | CASGLLPGQGSGNQPQHF | TRBV12-5 | TRBD1 | TRBJ1-5 | many | 18
TGTGCCAGCAGTCCAGACAGGGGGAAATTACACGAGCAGTACTTC | CASSPDRGKLHEQYF | TRBV28 | TRBD1 | TRBJ2-7 | NA | 15
TGTGCCAGCAGGTTAAGGGACCAACACAATGAGCAGTTCTTC | CASRLRDQHNEQFF | TRBV12-3/TRBV12-4 | NA | TRBJ2-1 | many | 14
TGTGCCAGCAGCTTAGTCCCTAGCGGGAGCCTGGGGGGAGATACGCAGTATTTT | CASSLVPSGSLGGDTQYF | TRBV13 | TRBD2 | TRBJ2-3 | many | 18
TGTGCCAGCGACCTCGGACAGAAGTTATTCGGAGAGACCCAGTACTTC | CASDLGQKLFGETQYF | TRBV6-1 | NA | TRBJ2-5 | NA | 16
TGTGCCAGCAGCCAAGGGGTCTTCAATCAGCCCCAGCATTTT | CASSQGVFNQPQHF | TRBV3-1 | NA | TRBJ1-5 | many | 14
TGTGCCAGCCTACGGGAGAACACTGAAGCTTTCTTT | CASLRENTEAFF | TRBV2 | NA | TRBJ1-1 | many | 12
TGTGCCAGCGGGAGGGCCATCTCCGGCCACGAGCAGTACTTC | CASGRAISGHEQYF | TRBV6-2/TRBV6-3 | TRBD2 | TRBJ2-7 | many | 14
TGTGCCAGCAGCTTAGGGGGCGGGATCTCTGGAAACACCATATATTTT | CASSLGGGISGNTIYF | TRBV7-9 | NA | TRBJ1-3 | NA | 16
TGTGCCAGCAGGTCGCGGGCCTTCCAAGAGACCCAGTACTTC | CASRSRAFQETQYF | TRBV6-2/TRBV6-3 | NA | TRBJ2-5 | NA | 14
TGTGCCAGCAGTTTTGAGTTTGAGCAGTTCTTC | CASSFEFEQFF | TRBV27 | NA | TRBJ2-1 | many | 11
TGTGCCAGCAGTTACTTTGGGGGAGAGACCCAGTACTTC | CASSYFGGETQYF | TRBV6-5 | NA | TRBJ2-5 | NA | 13